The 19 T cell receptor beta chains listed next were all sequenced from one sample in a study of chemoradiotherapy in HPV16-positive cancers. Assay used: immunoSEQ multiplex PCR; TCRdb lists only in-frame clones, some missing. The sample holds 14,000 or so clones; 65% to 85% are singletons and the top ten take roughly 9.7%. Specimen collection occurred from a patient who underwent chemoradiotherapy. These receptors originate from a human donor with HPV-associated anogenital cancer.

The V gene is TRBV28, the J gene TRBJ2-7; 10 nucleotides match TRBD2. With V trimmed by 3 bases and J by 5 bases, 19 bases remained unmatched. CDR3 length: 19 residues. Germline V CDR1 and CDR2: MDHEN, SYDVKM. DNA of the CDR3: TGTGCCAGCAGTTTGGGGGACCGATCTAGCGGGAGACAGTGGCACGAGCAGTACTTC. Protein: CASSLGDRSSGRQWHEQYF.

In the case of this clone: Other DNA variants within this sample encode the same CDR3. In nucleotides, the CDR3 is TGTGCCAGCAGTTTGTACTCCTACAATGAGCAGTTCTTC. It is translated as CASSLYSYNEQFF. The V and J genes are TRBV27 and TRBJ2-1; D uncertain. In germline, CDR1 is MNHEY, CDR2 SMNVEV (reference sequence). Trimming pared 3 bases from V and 0 bases from J, leaving 3 bases between. This CDR3 has 13 residues.

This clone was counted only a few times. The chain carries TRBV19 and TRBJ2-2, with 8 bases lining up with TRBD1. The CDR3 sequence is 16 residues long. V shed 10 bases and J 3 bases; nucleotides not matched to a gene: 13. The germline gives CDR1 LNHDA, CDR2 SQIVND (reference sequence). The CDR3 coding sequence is TGTGCCACCTCAAAAGGGAACAGGGGGGACACCGGGGAGCTGTTTTTT. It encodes CATSKGNRGDTGELFF.

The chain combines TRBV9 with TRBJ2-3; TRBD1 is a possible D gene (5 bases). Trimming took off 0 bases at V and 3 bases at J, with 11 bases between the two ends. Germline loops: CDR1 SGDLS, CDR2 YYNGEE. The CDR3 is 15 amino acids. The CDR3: CASSVEGRGTDTQYF. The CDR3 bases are TGTGCCAGCAGCGTAGAGGGGCGTGGTACAGATACGCAGTATTTT. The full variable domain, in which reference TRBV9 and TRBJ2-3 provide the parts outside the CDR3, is DSGVTQTPKHLITATGQRVTLRCSPRSGDLSVYWYQQSLDQGLQFLIQYYNGEERAKGNILERFSAQQFPDLHSELNLSSLELGDSALYFCASSVEGRGTDTQYFGPGTRLTVL.

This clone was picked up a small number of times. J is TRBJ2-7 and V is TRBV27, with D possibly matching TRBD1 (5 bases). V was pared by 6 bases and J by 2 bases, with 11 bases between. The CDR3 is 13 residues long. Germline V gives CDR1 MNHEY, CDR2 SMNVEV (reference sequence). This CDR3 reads CASRTTAAYEQYF. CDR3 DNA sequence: TGTGCCAGCAGAACGACAGCAGCCTACGAGCAGTACTTC.

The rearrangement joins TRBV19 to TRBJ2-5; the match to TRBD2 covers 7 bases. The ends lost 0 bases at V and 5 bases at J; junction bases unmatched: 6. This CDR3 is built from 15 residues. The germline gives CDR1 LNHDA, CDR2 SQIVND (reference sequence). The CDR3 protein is CASSIDLGGLETQYF. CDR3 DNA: TGTGCCAGTAGTATAGATCTCGGGGGGTTGGAGACCCAGTACTTC.

As DNA, the CDR3 is TGTGCCAGTAGTAGGGGACAGGGGGTTCAACTCAATCAGCCCCAGCATTTT. It specifies CASSRGQGVQLNQPQHF. This chain uses TRBV19 with TRBJ1-5; TRBD1 agrees at 11 bases. The CDR3 runs 17 residues. V shed 4 bases and J 3 bases; nucleotides not matched to a gene: 8. CDR1 and CDR2 (germline): LNHDA, SQIVND (reference sequence).

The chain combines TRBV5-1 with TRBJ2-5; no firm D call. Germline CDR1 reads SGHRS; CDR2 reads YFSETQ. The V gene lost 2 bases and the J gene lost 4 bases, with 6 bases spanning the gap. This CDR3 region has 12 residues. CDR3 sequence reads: CASSLMGETQYF. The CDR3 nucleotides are TGCGCCAGCAGCTTAATGGGAGAGACCCAGTACTTC.

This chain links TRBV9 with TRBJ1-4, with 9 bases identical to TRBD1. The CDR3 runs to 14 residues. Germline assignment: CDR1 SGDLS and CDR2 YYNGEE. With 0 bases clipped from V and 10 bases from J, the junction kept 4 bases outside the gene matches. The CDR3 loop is CASSVEGQGAKLFF. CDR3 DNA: TGTGCCAGCAGCGTAGAGGGACAGGGCGCAAAACTGTTTTTT. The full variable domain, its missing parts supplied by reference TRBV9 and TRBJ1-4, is DSGVTQTPKHLITATGQRVTLRCSPRSGDLSVYWYQQSLDQGLQFLIQYYNGEERAKGNILERFSAQQFPDLHSELNLSSLELGDSALYFCASSVEGQGAKLFFGSGTQLSVL.

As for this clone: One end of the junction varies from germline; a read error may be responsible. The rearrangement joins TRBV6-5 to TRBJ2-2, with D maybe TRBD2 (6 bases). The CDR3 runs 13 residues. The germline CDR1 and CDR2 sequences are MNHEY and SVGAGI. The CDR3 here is CASNRENNGELFF. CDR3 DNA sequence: TGTGCCAGCAATCGGGAGAACAACGGGGAGCTGTTTTTT.

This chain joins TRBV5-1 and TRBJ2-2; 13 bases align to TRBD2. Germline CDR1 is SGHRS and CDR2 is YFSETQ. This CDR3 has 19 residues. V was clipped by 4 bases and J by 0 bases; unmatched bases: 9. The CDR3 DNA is TGCGCCAGCAGCGGGAGCTTGGGACTAGCGGGACCGAACACCGGGGAGCTGTTTTTT. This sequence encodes CASSGSLGLAGPNTGELFF.

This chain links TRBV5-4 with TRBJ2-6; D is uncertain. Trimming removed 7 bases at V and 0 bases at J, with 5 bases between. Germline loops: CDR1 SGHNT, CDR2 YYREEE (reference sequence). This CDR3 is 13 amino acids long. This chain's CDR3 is CASYLSGANVLTF. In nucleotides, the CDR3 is TGTGCCAGCTACCTCTCTGGGGCCAACGTCCTGACTTTC.

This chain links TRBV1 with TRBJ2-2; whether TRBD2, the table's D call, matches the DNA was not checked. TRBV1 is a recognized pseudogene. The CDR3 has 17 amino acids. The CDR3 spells CTSSQDPVTSRAGELFF. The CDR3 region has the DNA TGCACCAGCAGCCAAGATCCGGTAACTAGCAGGGCCGGGGAGCTGTTTTTT.

In DNA form, the CDR3 reads TGTGCCAGCAGTGACAGCCTGAACACTGAAGCTTTCTTT. Translation: CASSDSLNTEAFF. This chain links TRBV6-1 with TRBJ1-1; D is uncertain. This CDR3 is built from 13 residues. Germline V gives CDR1 MNHNS, CDR2 SASEGT. V was shortened by 3 bases and J by 0 bases, with 5 bases between the two germline ends.

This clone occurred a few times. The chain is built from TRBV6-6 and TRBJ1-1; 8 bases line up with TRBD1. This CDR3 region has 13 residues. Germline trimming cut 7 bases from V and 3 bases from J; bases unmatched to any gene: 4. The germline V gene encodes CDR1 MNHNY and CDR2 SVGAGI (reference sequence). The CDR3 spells CASTPTGDTEAFF. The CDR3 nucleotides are TGTGCCAGCACTCCGACAGGGGACACTGAAGCTTTCTTT.

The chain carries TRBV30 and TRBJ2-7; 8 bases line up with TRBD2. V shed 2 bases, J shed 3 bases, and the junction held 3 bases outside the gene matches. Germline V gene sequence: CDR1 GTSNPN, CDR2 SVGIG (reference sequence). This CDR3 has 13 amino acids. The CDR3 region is CAWSSGSVYEQYF. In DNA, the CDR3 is TGTGCCTGGAGTAGCGGGAGTGTCTACGAGCAGTACTTC.

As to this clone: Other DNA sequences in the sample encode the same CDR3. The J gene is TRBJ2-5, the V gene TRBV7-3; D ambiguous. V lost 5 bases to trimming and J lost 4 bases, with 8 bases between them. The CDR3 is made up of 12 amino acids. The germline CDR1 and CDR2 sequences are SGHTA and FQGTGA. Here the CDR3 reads CASSLSRETQYF. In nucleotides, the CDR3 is TGTGCCAGCAGCCTATCTCGAGAGACCCAGTACTTC.

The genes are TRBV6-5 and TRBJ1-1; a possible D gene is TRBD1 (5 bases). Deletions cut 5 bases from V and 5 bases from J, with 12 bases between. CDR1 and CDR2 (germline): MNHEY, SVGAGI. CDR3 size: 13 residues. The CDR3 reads CASSPGGGTEAFF. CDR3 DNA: TGTGCCAGCAGTCCGGGGGGGGGAACTGAAGCTTTCTTT.

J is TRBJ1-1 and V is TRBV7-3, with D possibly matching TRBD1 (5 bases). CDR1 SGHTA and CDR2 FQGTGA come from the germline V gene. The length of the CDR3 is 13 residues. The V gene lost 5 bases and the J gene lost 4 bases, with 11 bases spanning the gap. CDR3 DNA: TGTGCCAGCAGCAAGGCGCAGGGCACTGAAGCTTTCTTT. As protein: CASSKAQGTEAFF.